These 9 T cell receptor beta chains were all obtained from the same sample, sequenced in a study of blood T cell repertoires in COVID-19. Profiled with immunoSEQ multiplex PCR; TCRdb holds only in-frame clones, not every one. This sample has a few hundred thousand clones, with roughly 90% found just once. The sequencing sample was made of PBMCs or T cells enriched from blood (not recorded which). These receptors came from a woman in her fifties or sixties who had been exposed to COVID-19.

The gene calls are TRBV27 and TRBJ1-4, with D maybe TRBD1 (5 bases). The CDR3 loop spans 16 amino acids. Germline lookup yields CDR1 MNHEY and CDR2 SMNVEV (reference sequence). V shed 4 bases and J shed 4 bases, with 16 bases lying between them. In nucleotides, the CDR3 is TGTGCCAGCAGTTCAACCAGACAGCCCATTAATGAAAAACTGTTTTTT. Its protein is CASSSTRQPINEKLFF.

The rearrangement uses TRBV28 and TRBJ1-6, with TRBD1 matching 8 bases. V was pared by 5 bases and J by 0 bases, with 6 bases of the junction left unmatched. CDR3 length: 17 amino acids. Germline-derived CDR1 and CDR2 are MDHEN and SYDVKM. The CDR3 DNA is TGTGCCAGCAGTGGACTACAGGGGGACTCCTATAATTCACCCCTCCACTTT. Amino acids: CASSGLQGDSYNSPLHF.

V usage is TRBV19 and J usage is TRBJ2-7, with TRBD2 identical over 8 bases. The CDR3 consists of 16 residues. The ends lost 3 bases at V and 4 bases at J; junction bases unmatched: 11. Germline CDR1 reads LNHDA; CDR2 reads SQIVND (reference sequence). CDR3 sequence: CASSIVAGGQFYEQYF. CDR3 in DNA: TGTGCCAGTAGTATTGTGGCGGGGGGCCAATTTTACGAGCAGTACTTC.

The chain has TRBV6-5 and TRBJ2-2; D is ambiguous. The CDR3 is made up of 13 amino acids. V was pared by 0 bases and J by 11 bases, with 10 bases between. CDR1 MNHEY and CDR2 SVGAGI come from the germline V gene. The CDR3 DNA reads as TGTGCCAGCAGTTACTCAGTGAGGTCTGAGCTGTTTTTT. Translation: CASSYSVRSELFF.

This chain links TRBV7-9 with TRBJ1-2; unclear D gene. The CDR3 has 12 amino acids. Trimming pared 7 bases from V and 0 bases from J, leaving 6 bases between. Germline lookup yields CDR1 SEHNR and CDR2 FQNEAQ (reference sequence). CDR3 nucleotide sequence: TGTGCCAGCACGATATCTAACTATGGCTACACCTTC. It encodes CASTISNYGYTF.

J is TRBJ2-5 and V is TRBV24-1; tentatively, D is TRBD1 (5 bases). V lost 5 bases, J lost 4 bases, and 7 bases lay in between. This CDR3 comprises 12 residues. CDR1 and CDR2 (germline): KGHDR, SFDVKD. CDR3 coding DNA: TGTGCCACCAGTGGTACAGGAGAGACCCAGTACTTC. Translated, it gives CATSGTGETQYF.

The J gene is TRBJ1-2, the V gene TRBV15, with a tentative D call TRBD1 (6 bases). Germline CDR1 is LNHNV and CDR2 is YYDKDF (reference sequence). Trimming took 1 base from V and 7 from J, leaving 7 bases between them. This CDR3 is built from 12 residues. CDR3 DNA: TGTGCCACCAGCAGAGGGGACATTGGCTACACCTTC. The encoded protein is CATSRGDIGYTF.

J is TRBJ1-4 and V is TRBV5-1; D is unclear. Germline assignment: CDR1 SGHRS and CDR2 YFSETQ. Trimming removed 4 bases from V and 3 bases from J, with 10 bases in between. This CDR3 region has 14 residues. Here the CDR3 reads CASSPGGPNEKLFF. The CDR3 DNA reads as TGCGCCAGCAGCCCCGGAGGGCCTAATGAAAAACTGTTTTTT.

V is TRBV27 and J is TRBJ1-2, with 7 nucleotides matching TRBD1. There are 14 residues in the CDR3. Trimming removed 5 bases from V and 6 bases from J; junction bases left unmatched: 9. Germline V CDR1 and CDR2: MNHEY, SMNVEV (reference sequence). The CDR3 sequence is CASSNGQADDGYTF. The CDR3 region has the DNA TGTGCCAGCAGTAACGGACAGGCGGATGATGGCTACACCTTC.